This T cell receptor (beta chain) came from a study of shared clonotypes between healthy human individuals. V shed 4 bases and J 5 bases; nucleotides not matched to a gene: 6. The CDR3 loop spans 15 amino acids. From germline, CDR1 is SGHRS and CDR2 YFSETQ. Nashville, Tennessee was home to all donors, each a Caucasian adult. In this sample, this clone turned up a few times. Method: immunoSEQ multiplex PCR; TCRdb's copy keeps in-frame clones and lacks some. This sample yields a few hundred thousand clones, of which roughly 80% are seen a single time; 10% belongs to the top ten. The V gene is TRBV5-1, the J gene TRBJ2-1; TRBD2 matches at 10 bases. Sequenced input: memory CD4+ T cells sorted from blood. The subset is: CD45RA-negative fraction. The sequence came from a man aged 25 to 45 in good health. CDR3 sequence: CASSTSGKANNEQFF. CDR3 coding DNA: TGCGCCAGCAGCACTAGCGGGAAGGCCAACAATGAGCAGTTCTTC.